This T cell receptor (beta chain) was obtained from a study of blood T cell repertoires in COVID-19 (dated by TCRdb to 2020 to 2021). Turning to the overall study: Samples covering the acute and convalescent phases of COVID-19 were provided by collaborators in the United States, Italy and Spain. The material from the prospective study consisted of cDNA or gDNA derived from T cells, B-cell-depleted T cells, or PBMCs. Subjects who had been exposed to COVID-19, were actively infected with it, or had recovered from it provided the deeply sampled blood TCRbeta repertoires that made up the dataset. The repertoires were made available in a free public database intended to serve as a resource for research on the immune response to SARS-CoV-2. The samples were drawn from two sources: the first 160 participants of the ongoing ImmuneRACE study, and over 1,000 subjects contributed by 6 global collaborators. Nearly every sample came with metadata listing a de-identified subject ID, COVID-19 status, age in years and sex. Where available, HLA class I and class II types were obtained from metadata supplied by the sample provider rather than from assay-based typing.

TCRbeta CDR3 regions were amplified from genomic DNA using the immunoSEQ Assay, a bias-controlled multiplex PCR. Processing in the source paper ran as follows. The number of nucleated cells in each sample was estimated from the amplification of reference gene primers within the assay. To quantify the absolute abundance of each unique TCRbeta CDR3 rearrangement, sequence reads were collapsed and filtered. Productive Simpson clonality was computed per sample as the square root of Simpson's diversity index over productive rearrangements. Imported from immuneACCESS, the table was reduced by TCRdb to in-frame sequences with V and J called. These copies leave out some clones; in studies compared against another copy, an unresolved V gene accounts for under half, and the cause of the remainder is not known. V, J and clone size derive from that table, while D and trimming were established from the DNA sequence. This sample lists approximately 93,000 clones; 72% were detected once. The ten top clones hold under 15% of the sample.

Overall study results and their limits: Clinical and demographic metadata were provided uncurated, with the amount varying by source and participant.

Collaborating institutions collected whole blood in K2EDTA tubes following their own protocols. For TCRbeta analysis, collaborator samples were shipped as frozen whole blood, as isolated PBMCs, or as DNA extracted from either sample type. About this clone: The antigen it binds to is not known. It has no much larger one-base neighbor in the sample; base qualities were not kept.

Cut back by 2 bases and 5 bases, the V and J ends lie 9 bases apart. From cysteine to phenylalanine, the CDR3 is 13 amino acids long. This entry keeps only the CDR3 DNA: 39 bases, framed from base 1. As encoded in the germline V gene, CDR1 is ENHRY while CDR2 is SYGVKD. The sequence derives from a woman over 75 with acute or convalescent COVID-19. The sequenced sample was peripheral blood. This chain is built from TRBV10-3 and TRBJ1-1; no confident D gene assignment can be made. The CDR3 region has the sequence CAISETPETEAFF. The DNA is as follows: TGTGCCATCAGTGAGACCCCCGAGACTGAAGCTTTCTTT.